These 31 T cell receptor beta chains share one sample of origin, sequenced in a study of blood T cell repertoires in COVID-19 (dated by TCRdb to about 2020). The library was prepared using the immunoSEQ multiplex PCR assay. The immuneACCESS repertoire file appears here via TCRdb, limited to in-frame rearrangements. These files lack a portion of the clones; in checked studies, under half of the deficit traces to unresolved V genes, and the cause of the others is not known. The sample table lists tens of thousands of clones, roughly 84% of them with a count of one. Roughly 3.5% of the sample is held by the ten biggest clonotypes. Specimen: peripheral blood. These receptors were obtained from a man in his forties or fifties with acute or convalescent COVID-19.

In its sample, this clone was seen a few times. V and J are TRBV7-2 and TRBJ1-5; D might be TRBD1 (5 bases). The germline V gene has CDR1 SGHTA and CDR2 FQGNSA. Trimming took off 7 bases at V and 15 bases at J, with 19 bases between the two ends. The CDR3 sequence is 12 residues long. CDR3 protein: CASTSLGLPWHF. Written as DNA, the CDR3 is TGTGCCAGCACCAGCTTGGGACTGCCTTGGCATTTT.

J is TRBJ2-3 and V is TRBV6-5; the match to TRBD1 covers 9 bases. The trim removed 10 bases at V and 1 base at J, leaving 9 bases unmatched. There are 15 residues in the CDR3. CDR1 is MNHEY, CDR2 SVGAGI, per germline. CDR3 protein: CATSWTGEGTDTQYF. CDR3 coding DNA: TGTGCCACTTCCTGGACAGGGGAGGGCACAGATACGCAGTATTTT.

The rearrangement joins TRBV7-3 to TRBJ2-1; the match to TRBD1 covers 7 bases. Germline V gene data show CDR1 as SGHTA and CDR2 as FQGTGA. V lost 3 bases to trimming and J lost 5 bases; unmatched junction nucleotides: 1. The CDR3 covers 13 residues. As DNA, the CDR3 is TGTGCCAGCAGCTTGGGACAGAACAATGAGCAGTTCTTC. Translated: CASSLGQNNEQFF.

This clone showed up just once. The chain couples TRBV2 to TRBJ2-3; TRBD1 matches at 8 bases. CDR1 and CDR2 from the germline V gene are SNHLY and FYNNEI. The V gene end was trimmed by 8 bases and the J gene end by 4 bases; junction bases not matched to a gene: 5. There are 13 residues in the CDR3. CDR3 nucleotides: TGTGCCAGCGTGACAGGGGATCCAGATACGCAGTATTTT. It encodes CASVTGDPDTQYF.

This rearrangement joins TRBV18 to TRBJ1-4; possible D gene TRBD1, 5 bases. The CDR3 is made up of 13 amino acids. CDR1 and CDR2 (germline): KGHSH, LQKENI. With 4 bases removed from V and 7 bases from J, the gap between germline ends came to 10 bases. The CDR3 protein is CASSQGASEKLFF. CDR3 nucleotides: TGTGCCAGCTCACAAGGGGCAAGTGAAAAACTGTTTTTT.

The rearrangement uses TRBV15 and TRBJ1-1; 11 nucleotides agree with TRBD1. This CDR3 contains 15 residues. Germline lookup yields CDR1 LNHNV and CDR2 YYDKDF (reference sequence). V lost 1 base, J lost 11 bases, and 9 bases stayed unmatched. CDR3: CATSRGGTGGSRAFF. The CDR3 DNA follows: TGTGCCACCAGCAGAGGGGGGACAGGGGGAAGTCGGGCTTTCTTT.

Concerning this clone: Within the sample, other DNA sequences also encode this same CDR3. V and J are TRBV7-2 and TRBJ2-5, with no clear D. This CDR3 has 15 amino acids. The germline V gene has CDR1 SGHTA and CDR2 FQGNSA. The V gene lost 0 bases and the J gene lost 1 base, with 9 bases spanning the gap. This CDR3 is CASSLARGSQETQYF. In DNA form, the CDR3 reads TGTGCCAGCAGCTTAGCGCGCGGAAGCCAAGAGACCCAGTACTTC.

This rearrangement joins TRBV2 to TRBJ1-6; TRBD1 is a possible D gene (6 bases). From germline, CDR1 is SNHLY and CDR2 FYNNEI. Trimming pared 7 bases from V and 8 bases from J, leaving 15 bases between. CDR3 length: 14 residues. DNA of the CDR3: TGTGCCAGCACTATATATGGGGGCTATTCACCCCTCCACTTT. Encoded protein: CASTIYGGYSPLHF. Filled out from reference TRBV2 and TRBJ1-6, the complete variable domain reads EPEVTQTPSHQVTQMGQEVILRCVPISNHLYFYWYRQILGQKVEFLVSFYNNEISEKSEIFDDQFSVERPDGSNFTLKIRSTKLEDSAMYFCASTIYGGYSPLHFGNGTRLTVT.

This sequence joins TRBV11-2 and TRBJ2-7, with 7 bases matching TRBD2. This CDR3 spans 14 amino acids. The germline V gene has CDR1 SGHAT and CDR2 FQNNGV. V was clipped by 5 bases and J by 1 base; unmatched bases: 5. The CDR3 sequence is CASSGASGSYEQYF. The CDR3 DNA follows: TGTGCCAGCAGCGGCGCTAGCGGATCCTACGAGCAGTACTTC.

This rearrangement joins TRBV5-1 to TRBJ2-7; 9 nucleotides match TRBD2. Losses at the gene ends were 4 bases for V and 0 bases for J; bases not matched to a gene: 5. The CDR3 loop spans 15 amino acids. From germline, CDR1 is SGHRS and CDR2 YFSETQ. CDR3: CASSPLAGSSYEQYF. The CDR3 DNA is TGCGCCAGCAGCCCCCTAGCGGGGAGCTCCTACGAGCAGTACTTC.

V gene TRBV29-1 combines with J gene TRBJ2-2, with 12 bases fitting TRBD2. V lost 7 bases, J lost 7 bases, and 7 bases stayed unmatched. The CDR3 covers 14 residues. Germline CDR1 is SQVTM and CDR2 is ANQGSEA. The CDR3, as DNA: TGCAGCGCGTCTAGCGGGAGGGCCGTCGGGGAGCTGTTTTTT. Its protein product is CSASSGRAVGELFF.

CDR3 bases: TGTGCCAGCAGCCCGGGGGGCATTTCTGGAAACACCATATATTTT. Encoded protein: CASSPGGISGNTIYF. This chain links TRBV5-4 with TRBJ1-3; D might be TRBD1 (6 bases). The CDR3 has 15 residues. Trimming cost V 4 bases and J 1 base, with 12 bases left between them. CDR1 is SGHNT, CDR2 YYREEE, per germline (reference sequence).

This clone came up once. The chain is built from TRBV7-2 and TRBJ2-7; 7 nucleotides match TRBD2. J gave up 6 bases and V 1 base, and 0 bases lay outside the gene matches. The V gene's germline CDR1 is SGHTA and CDR2 FQGNSA. This CDR3 spans 12 amino acids. CDR3 coding DNA: TGTGCCAGCAGCTTAGGGGGGGGCGAGCAGTACTTC. Protein product: CASSLGGGEQYF.

The chain joins TRBV6-2 or TRBV6-3 to TRBJ2-1; unclear D gene. The CDR3 is 15 amino acids. Germline assignment: CDR1 MNHEY and CDR2 SVGEGT. Trimming pared 0 bases from V and 7 bases from J, leaving 13 bases between. The CDR3 loop is CASSYSPDPRNEQFF. For the CDR3, the DNA is TGTGCCAGCAGTTACTCCCCCGATCCCCGGAATGAGCAGTTCTTC.

The rearrangement links TRBV5-1 to TRBJ2-1; 8 nucleotides agree with TRBD2. V was clipped by 3 bases and J by 6 bases; unmatched bases: 11. The CDR3 covers 16 residues. Germline CDR1 and CDR2: SGHRS and YFSETQ. This CDR3 reads CASSWASGPQSNEQFF. CDR3 sequence (DNA): TGCGCCAGCAGCTGGGCTAGCGGGCCCCAGAGCAATGAGCAGTTCTTC.

The J gene is TRBJ2-3, the V gene TRBV11-3, with 13 bases matching TRBD2. With 5 bases clipped from V and 1 base from J, the junction kept 3 bases outside the gene matches. Germline CDR1 SGHNT, CDR2 YENEEA. This CDR3 is 16 amino acids long. The CDR3 coding sequence is TGTGCCAGCAGCCCCGGGACTAGCGGGGGCACAGATACGCAGTATTTT. Translated: CASSPGTSGGTDTQYF.

CDR3 sequence: CASSQGRGTEAFF. The DNA for the CDR3 is TGTGCCAGCAGCCAAGGACGAGGGACTGAAGCTTTCTTT. V gene TRBV3-1 (or the pseudogene TRBV3-2) combines with J gene TRBJ1-1; D gene ambiguous. V lost 1 base and J lost 5, with 8 bases in between. This CDR3 region has 13 residues. The V gene's germline CDR1 is LGHDT and CDR2 YNNKEL (reference sequence).

The chain joins TRBV3-1 (or the pseudogene TRBV3-2) to TRBJ2-7; weak D call: TRBD2 (6 bases). The V and J ends lost 4 bases and 6 bases respectively, with 16 bases between them. Germline V gives CDR1 LGHDT, CDR2 YNNKEL (reference sequence). This CDR3 has 14 residues. CDR3 bases: TGTGCCAGCAGCCCCCAGGAGGGTTTAGGCGAGCAGTACTTC. It codes for CASSPQEGLGEQYF.

The chain carries TRBV2 and TRBJ2-5, with 7 bases that match TRBD1. The trim removed 4 bases at V and 1 base at J, leaving 3 bases unmatched. CDR1 and CDR2 (germline): SNHLY, FYNNEI. The CDR3 spans 14 residues. The CDR3 reads CASSGGTVQETQYF. CDR3 in DNA: TGTGCCAGCAGTGGAGGGACAGTCCAAGAGACCCAGTACTTC.

This clone was seen only a few times. This chain joins TRBV6-5 and TRBJ2-2; TRBD2 agrees at 12 bases. J gave up 8 bases and V 2 bases, and 6 bases lay outside the gene matches. The CDR3 runs 16 residues. Germline CDR1 reads MNHEY; CDR2 reads SVGAGI. CDR3 nucleotides: TGTGCCAGCAGTTACCCCAGGACTAGCGGGACGGGGGAGCTGTTTTTT. Residues: CASSYPRTSGTGELFF.

The chain combines TRBV6-2 or TRBV6-3 with TRBJ2-5; TRBD2 matches at 10 bases. The CDR3 runs 17 residues. V gave up 2 bases and J gave up 0 bases; unmatched junction bases: 6. Germline CDR1 MNHEY, CDR2 SVGEGT. CDR3 nucleotides: TGTGCCAGCAGTTACGTAGCGGGGGGCCCGAACCAAGAGACCCAGTACTTC. Encoded protein: CASSYVAGGPNQETQYF.

The genes are TRBV7-2 and TRBJ2-1; the D gene is possibly TRBD2 (6 bases). Trimming removed 4 bases at V and 4 bases at J, with 8 bases between. The CDR3 has 13 amino acids. Germline V gene sequence: CDR1 SGHTA, CDR2 FQGNSA. CDR3 bases: TGTGCCAGCAGCTACGGGGGATACAATGAGCAGTTCTTC. Encoded protein: CASSYGGYNEQFF.

V usage is TRBV7-6 and J usage is TRBJ2-7, with 9 bases lining up with TRBD1. The CDR3 totals 16 residues. CDR1 is SGHVS and CDR2 is FNYEAQ in the germline V gene. V was pared by 1 base and J by 0 bases, with 4 bases of the junction left unmatched. CDR3 sequence: CASSLDLGQGSYEQYF. CDR3 nucleotide sequence: TGTGCCAGCAGCTTAGATCTGGGACAGGGCTCCTACGAGCAGTACTTC.

V and J are TRBV19 and TRBJ1-2; D perhaps matches TRBD1 (6 bases). Per germline, CDR1 LNHDA and CDR2 SQIVND (reference sequence). The CDR3 consists of 14 residues. V shed 5 bases and J shed 4 bases, with 14 bases lying between them. The CDR3 region has the DNA TGTGCCAGTAGTCACAGGGAAGTAGGCTATGGCTACACCTTC. The encoded protein is CASSHREVGYGYTF. The variable domain in full, completed from reference TRBV19 and TRBJ1-2, reads DGGITQSPKYLFRKEGQNVTLSCEQNLNHDAMYWYRQDPGQGLRLIYYSQIVNDFQKGDIAEGYSVSREKKESFPLTVTSAQKNPTAFYLCASSHREVGYGYTFGSGTRLTVV.

This clone showed up just once. The chain joins TRBV5-1 to TRBJ1-5; D remains unclear. Germline CDR1 is SGHRS and CDR2 is YFSETQ. This CDR3 contains 15 residues. V dropped 4 bases and J dropped 0 bases, with 11 bases sitting between them. The CDR3 loop reads CASSTGRGSNQPQHF. DNA of the CDR3: TGCGCCAGCAGCACCGGACGGGGTAGCAATCAGCCCCAGCATTTT.

The V gene is TRBV30, the J gene TRBJ1-2, with TRBD1 as a possible D gene (5 bases). V shed 0 bases and J shed 5 bases, with 7 bases lying between them. The CDR3 totals 12 residues. Per the germline V gene, CDR1 is GTSNPN and CDR2 is SVGIG (reference sequence). The CDR3 DNA reads as TGTGCCTGGAGTGTGGCAGGGTATGGCTACACCTTC. This translates into CAWSVAGYGYTF.

The chain links TRBV6-6 to TRBJ2-1; 12 positions match TRBD2. V lost 6 bases, J lost 0 bases, and 12 bases stayed unmatched. The CDR3 is 19 residues long. Germline assignment: CDR1 MNHNY and CDR2 SVGAGI (reference sequence). The CDR3 spells CASSSSSGGAYRSYNEQFF. The CDR3 DNA reads as TGTGCCAGCAGCTCCTCTAGCGGGGGGGCCTATCGCTCCTACAATGAGCAGTTCTTC.

CDR3 protein: CASRPQGLRQGAEWREKLFF. In DNA form, the CDR3 reads TGCGCCAGCAGGCCCCAGGGGTTAAGACAGGGGGCAGAATGGCGTGAAAAACTGTTTTTT. The chain couples TRBV5-1 to TRBJ1-4; 10 bases line up with TRBD1. V was pared by 5 bases and J by 7 bases, with 23 bases of the junction left unmatched. This CDR3 region has 20 residues. CDR1 is SGHRS, CDR2 YFSETQ, per germline.

This chain connects TRBV11-2 to TRBJ2-2; 12 positions match TRBD2. CDR1 SGHAT and CDR2 FQNNGV come from the germline V gene. The CDR3 has 16 residues. The J segment lost 5 bases and the V segment lost 6 bases, leaving 7 bases of the junction unmatched. This CDR3 is CASRLAGGFLTGELFF. The CDR3, as DNA: TGTGCCAGCAGACTAGCGGGGGGATTTTTGACCGGGGAGCTGTTTTTT.

V is TRBV6-6 and J is TRBJ1-1; possible D gene TRBD1, 5 bases. The V gene's germline CDR1 is MNHNY and CDR2 SVGAGI (reference sequence). Trimming took 5 bases from V and 12 from J, leaving 25 bases between them. The CDR3 consists of 15 residues. The CDR3 DNA is TGTGCCAGCAGTCGACCCGACAGAGTCATCCTTGGGTCTTTCTTT. Residues: CASSRPDRVILGSFF.

The rearrangement joins TRBV7-2 to TRBJ2-3, with D maybe TRBD2 (6 bases). CDR1 SGHTA and CDR2 FQGNSA come from the germline V gene. V dropped 5 bases and J dropped 2 bases, with 17 bases sitting between them. The CDR3 runs 16 residues. The CDR3 DNA follows: TGTGCCAGCAGCATACGGGGTCCGGGGGTCACAGATACGCAGTATTTT. Its protein is CASSIRGPGVTDTQYF.